What follows are 29 T cell receptor beta chains derived from one specimen sequenced in a study of T-cell memory formation after mild COVID-19. TCRdb recomputed calls from the 5' RACE reads with MiXCR, one row per CDR3 protein. The data contain under 250,000 distinct CDR3 sequences, 10% to 13% of them singletons. The sample consisted of PBMCs or a T cell subset sorted from them (not recorded which). The receptors come from a man aged 18-30 years who had mild COVID-19 (a few samples of this study predate the infection). Cell type and time point are not known.

This clonotype was seen a handful of times. The gene calls are TRBV10-3 and TRBJ2-7, with 7 bases identical to TRBD1. The CDR3 is 12 residues long. From germline, CDR1 is ENHRY and CDR2 SYGVKD. The junction had 2 bases not matched to a gene; V was cut back by 4 bases and J by 5 bases. CDR3 residues: CAISAQGDEQYF. CDR3 DNA sequence: TGTGCCATCAGTGCTCAGGGGGACGAGCAGTACTTC.

A few counts support this clonotype. The J gene is TRBJ2-1, the V gene TRBV12-3 or TRBV12-4; D may be TRBD1 or TRBD2 (6 bases each). CDR3 length: 16 residues. V was pared by 3 bases and J by 4 bases, with 16 bases between. The CDR3 region is CASSFSTGALYNEQFF. DNA of the CDR3: TGTGCCAGCAGTTTTTCGACGGGGGCTCTTTACAATGAGCAGTTCTTC.

There are a few counts of this clonotype. V and J are TRBV12-2 and TRBJ2-1; the DNA was not used to check the table's D call, TRBD1. TRBV12-2 is a known pseudogene. The CDR3 loop spans 21 amino acids. CDR3 in DNA: TGTGCAAGTCGCTTAGCGCGAAAGGGGACGTTACGGCCGAGGGAGTACAATGAGCAGTTCTTC. Amino acids: CASRLARKGTLRPREYNEQFF.

The J gene is TRBJ1-1, the V gene TRBV7-6, with TRBD1 matching 9 bases. V was pared by 6 bases and J by 6 bases, with 11 bases of the junction left unmatched. This CDR3 region has 15 residues. CDR1 SGHVS and CDR2 FNYEAQ come from the germline V gene. CDR3 in amino acids: CASSLIQGAGAEAFF. The CDR3 DNA reads as TGTGCCAGCAGTCTTATACAGGGGGCAGGCGCTGAAGCTTTCTTT.

This clonotype was counted at least ten times. The chain joins TRBV24-1 to TRBJ2-4; D possibly corresponds to TRBD2 (7 bases). Trimming left V 3 bases short and J 5 bases short, with 19 bases between. The CDR3 length is 17 residues. From germline, CDR1 is KGHDR and CDR2 SFDVKD. The CDR3 loop is CATSDPQTGSGENIQYF. CDR3 coding DNA: TGTGCCACCAGTGATCCACAAACAGGGAGCGGGGAAAACATTCAGTACTTC.

The V and J genes are TRBV29-1 and TRBJ1-6; D remains unclear. This CDR3 is built from 14 residues. The V gene lost 4 bases and the J gene lost 9 bases, with 16 bases spanning the gap. Germline lookup yields CDR1 SQVTM and CDR2 ANQGSEA. CDR3 region: CSVVLGPLGSPLHF. CDR3 DNA: TGCAGCGTTGTTCTCGGGCCGTTGGGTTCACCCCTCCACTTT.

The chain joins TRBV29-1 to TRBJ2-7; D remains unclear. V dropped 7 bases and J dropped 6 bases, with 16 bases sitting between them. Germline lookup yields CDR1 SQVTM and CDR2 ANQGSEA. The CDR3 is 12 amino acids. The CDR3 region has the DNA TGCAGCGGTGCTCAGAACTCGGGCGAGCAGTACTTC. Translating it yields CSGAQNSGEQYF.

Only a few counts were recorded for this clonotype. V usage is TRBV7-9 and J usage is TRBJ1-1, with unresolved D. V was shortened by 3 bases and J by 2 bases, with 16 bases between the two germline ends. The germline gives CDR1 SEHNR, CDR2 FQNEAQ (reference sequence). The CDR3 contains 16 residues. CDR3 nucleotides: TGTGCCAGCAGCTTCTTGACGGGCCGGCCAAACACTGAAGCTTTCTTT. Its protein product is CASSFLTGRPNTEAFF.

The rearrangement uses TRBV25-1 and TRBJ1-4; D call uncertain. Germline V lookup: CDR1 MGHDK, CDR2 SYGVNS. The CDR3 is 16 residues long. The germline V and J ends were trimmed by 6 bases and 0 bases, with 14 bases remaining between them. In DNA, the CDR3 is TGTGCCAGCAGCGTCGGACGGTCCGCAACTAATGAAAAACTGTTTTTT. Translated, it gives CASSVGRSATNEKLFF.

This clonotype was detected a few times. This sequence joins TRBV5-6 and TRBJ2-6, with D perhaps TRBD1 or TRBD2 (5 bases each). This CDR3 is 19 amino acids long. The V and J ends lost 4 bases and 0 bases respectively, with 20 bases between them. CDR1 is SGHDT and CDR2 is YYEEEE in the germline V gene. The chain's CDR3 is CASSRLVGTTISGANVLTF. Written as DNA, the CDR3 is TGTGCCAGCAGCCGCCTCGTAGGGACGACGATCTCTGGGGCCAACGTCCTGACTTTC. Full variable domain (outside the CDR3, taken from reference TRBV5-6 and TRBJ2-6): DAGVTQSPTHLIKTRGQQVTLRCSPKSGHDTVSWYQQALGQGPQFIFQYYEEEERQRGNFPDRFSGHQFPNYSSELNVNALLLGDSALYLCASSRLVGTTISGANVLTFGAGSRLTVL.

There are many counts of this clonotype. The chain employs TRBV7-9 and TRBJ2-7; D unresolved. The CDR3 totals 12 residues. Germline V gene lookup returns CDR1 SEHNR and CDR2 FQNEAQ (reference sequence). V lost 5 bases, J lost 6 bases, and 11 bases lay in between. The CDR3 sequence: CASSTVTGEQYV. Written as DNA, the CDR3 is TGTGCCAGCAGCACTGTGACTGGCGAGCAGTACGTC.

This clonotype was seen repeatedly, ten times or more. This sequence joins TRBV27 and TRBJ1-2, with D maybe TRBD1 (5 bases). Germline CDR1 and CDR2: MNHEY and SMNVEV (reference sequence). The CDR3 has 13 amino acids. Trimming pared 4 bases from V and 3 bases from J, leaving 9 bases between. In DNA, the CDR3 is TGTGCCAGCAGTTCGGTCAGGGACTATGGCTACACCTTC. As protein: CASSSVRDYGYTF.

V and J are TRBV5-1 and TRBJ2-2; 8 bases agree with TRBD1. Germline-derived CDR1 and CDR2 are SGHRS and YFSETQ. There are 15 residues in the CDR3. V lost 4 bases and J lost 6; bases outside the gene matches: 8. DNA of the CDR3: TGCGCCAGCAGCGTCGACAGGGGTGGGCCCGGGGAGCTGTTTTTT. Protein sequence: CASSVDRGGPGELFF.

The CDR3 is CASRPSGGPSAGVNTGELFF. The DNA of the CDR3 is TGTGCAAGTCGCCCCTCTGGAGGACCGTCTGCGGGGGTTAACACCGGGGAGCTGTTTTTT. This chain joins TRBV12-2 and TRBJ2-2; the table assigns TRBD2, which was not confirmed against the DNA. TRBV12-2 is a pseudogene segment. The CDR3 consists of 20 residues.

This clonotype appeared a few times. The chain joins TRBV5-6 to TRBJ2-2, with D perhaps TRBD1 (5 bases). There are 14 residues in the CDR3. Germline V gives CDR1 SGHDT, CDR2 YYEEEE. Between the trimmed V and J ends, which lost 1 base and 5 bases, there was a span of 9 bases. CDR3 DNA sequence: TGTGCCAGCAGCTTGCTGCAGGGAACCGGGGAGCTGTTTTTT. It yields the protein CASSLLQGTGELFF.

This clonotype was seen only a few times. The CDR3 DNA reads TGCGCCAGCAGCTTGGCCGGGACGTATAATTCACCCCTCCACTTT. It is translated as CASSLAGTYNSPLHF. This chain connects TRBV5-1 to TRBJ1-6; D perhaps matches TRBD1 (5 bases). The V gene lost 0 bases and the J gene lost 4 bases, with 8 bases spanning the gap. Germline V gene lookup returns CDR1 SGHRS and CDR2 YFSETQ. This CDR3 has 15 residues.

This clonotype was observed a few times. The V call is TRBV7-2, the J call TRBJ1-2; D uncertain. CDR1 is SGHTA, CDR2 FQGNSA, per germline. V was pared by 1 base and J by 5 bases, with 14 bases between. The CDR3 is 15 amino acids. The CDR3 protein is CASSLVAGPLYGYTF. For the CDR3, the DNA is TGTGCCAGCAGCTTAGTGGCAGGTCCCCTTTATGGCTACACCTTC.

The V and J genes are TRBV12-3 or TRBV12-4 and TRBJ2-1, with TRBD1 matching 7 bases. This CDR3 comprises 13 residues. J lost 6 bases, V lost 5 bases, and 4 bases had no gene match. CDR3 nucleotide sequence: TGTGCCAGCAGTCCTACAGGGGTCAATGAGCAGTTCTTC. Translated: CASSPTGVNEQFF.

J is TRBJ2-7 and V is TRBV20-1, with a possible D match to TRBD1 (5 bases). The CDR3 extends over 13 amino acids. Germline CDR1 and CDR2: DFQATT and SNEGSKA (reference sequence). The V and J ends lost 1 base and 4 bases respectively, with 11 bases between them. In DNA form, the CDR3 reads TGCAGTGCTAGAGTGCCAGGGTGGTACGAGCAGTACTTC. This gives the protein CSARVPGWYEQYF.

The gene calls are TRBV5-1 and TRBJ2-7; TRBD1 agrees at 10 bases. The CDR3 runs to 13 residues. V was clipped by 7 bases and J by 7 bases; unmatched bases: 8. Per germline, CDR1 SGHRS and CDR2 YFSETQ. The CDR3 region has the DNA TGCGCCAGCTCCGGGACAGGGGATAGTGAGCAGTACTTC. Amino acid sequence: CASSGTGDSEQYF.

At least ten counts were recorded for this clonotype. This sequence joins TRBV5-1 and TRBJ2-5; tentatively, D is TRBD2 (5 bases). Germline values: CDR1 SGHRS, CDR2 YFSETQ. The CDR3 length is 13 residues. Between the trimmed V and J ends, which lost 4 bases and 5 bases, there was a span of 12 bases. CDR3 loop: CASSPPRAETQYF. CDR3 DNA: TGCGCCAGCAGCCCGCCGAGGGCTGAGACCCAGTACTTC.

Only one count was recorded for this clonotype. The chain has TRBV15 and TRBJ1-2, with D possibly being TRBD1 (5 bases). The V gene's germline CDR1 is LNHNV and CDR2 YYDKDF (reference sequence). This CDR3 spans 17 amino acids. V lost 5 bases to trimming and J lost 0 bases, with 19 bases between them. The CDR3 nucleotides read TGTGCCACCAGCCCCTGGGGACGGCTCCAAACTAACTATGGCTACACCTTC. Translated, it gives CATSPWGRLQTNYGYTF.

This chain joins TRBV19 and TRBJ2-1; D remains unclear. V was cut by 6 bases and J by 10 bases, with 13 bases left in between. Germline V lookup: CDR1 LNHDA, CDR2 SQIVND (reference sequence). The length of the CDR3 is 12 residues. As DNA, the CDR3 is TGTGCCAGTAGGTCAGGCGCGGACGAGCAGTTCTTC. It is translated as CASRSGADEQFF.

This clonotype occurred a few times. V usage is TRBV5-1 and J usage is TRBJ2-3; TRBD1 agrees at 7 bases. V lost 4 bases, J lost 0 bases, and 5 bases stayed unmatched. The V gene's germline CDR1 is SGHRS and CDR2 YFSETQ. The CDR3 has 15 residues. In nucleotides, the CDR3 is TGCGCCAGCAGCACCGGACAGGCGAGCACAGATACGCAGTATTTT. Its protein is CASSTGQASTDTQYF. Drawing the rest from reference TRBV5-1 and TRBJ2-3, the complete variable domain is KAGVTQTPRYLIKTRGQQVTLSCSPISGHRSVSWYQQTPGQGLQFLFEYFSETQRNKGNFPGRFSGRQFSNSRSEMNVSTLELGDSALYLCASSTGQASTDTQYFGPGTRLTVL.

This chain links TRBV12-3 or TRBV12-4 with TRBJ2-6; D may be TRBD2 (6 bases). Trimming stripped 6 bases from V and 0 bases from J, with 12 bases between. The CDR3 totals 16 residues. This chain's CDR3 is CASSTGLSSGANVLTF. For the CDR3, the DNA is TGTGCCAGCAGCACGGGACTGAGCTCTGGGGCCAACGTCCTGACTTTC.

Here the CDR3 reads CASSPGGYGYTF. CDR3 in DNA: TGTGCCAGCAGCCCTGGCGGTTATGGCTACACCTTC. This chain links TRBV7-2 with TRBJ1-2; no clear D gene. Germline CDR1 reads SGHTA; CDR2 reads FQGNSA. Trimming removed 5 bases from V and 5 bases from J, with 9 bases in between. The CDR3 totals 12 residues.

The chain carries TRBV11-2 and TRBJ2-7; the match to TRBD1 covers 7 bases. V shed 6 bases and J 2 bases; nucleotides not matched to a gene: 4. This CDR3 spans 13 amino acids. Germline assignment: CDR1 SGHAT and CDR2 FQNNGV. CDR3 DNA: TGTGCCAGCAGAGGGACAGCTGCCTACGAGCAGTACTTC. This sequence encodes CASRGTAAYEQYF.

The rearrangement links TRBV7-2 to TRBJ1-1; 8 nucleotides align to TRBD1. The CDR3 is made up of 14 amino acids. The V gene's germline CDR1 is SGHTA and CDR2 FQGNSA. Trimming at V came to 3 bases and at J to 9 bases, leaving 9 bases not matched to a gene. The CDR3 DNA sequence: TGTGCCAGCAGCTTCGCCGGGACAGGCCGTCAAGCTTTCTTT. It specifies CASSFAGTGRQAFF.

This clonotype has ten or more counts. This chain connects TRBV4-1 to TRBJ1-1; D is perhaps TRBD1 (5 bases). CDR3 length: 12 amino acids. Trimming took 1 base from V and 12 from J, leaving 12 bases between them. Germline CDR1 and CDR2: MGHRA and YSYEKL. CDR3 sequence: CASSQGGVKPFF. CDR3 nucleotide sequence: TGCGCCAGCAGCCAAGGGGGGGTAAAGCCTTTCTTT.